These 10 T cell receptor beta chains were all obtained from the same sample, sequenced in a study of cytomegalovirus exposure and HLA in healthy donors. Researchers ran the PCR with 60 Vbeta and 13 Jbeta primers. Sequencing was performed with immunoSEQ multiplex PCR; in TCRdb, only in-frame clones are kept and a portion is missing. Its clone listing holds fewer than 40,000 clones. Sequenced sample: PBMCs. The source is a middle-aged woman in good health and CMV-seropositive.

This chain links TRBV4-3 with TRBJ2-2, with 7 bases identical to TRBD2. The germline gives CDR1 LGHNA, CDR2 YSLEER. With V trimmed by 0 bases and J by 5 bases, 3 bases remained unmatched. This CDR3 contains 15 residues. CDR3 nucleotides: TGCGCCAGCAGCCAAGATCAGCGGGGTACCGGGGAGCTGTTTTTT. This translates into CASSQDQRGTGELFF.

This sequence joins TRBV6-1 and TRBJ2-5; TRBD1 agrees at 9 bases. Matching the DNA end better, TRBJ2-7 makes the J call doubtful. This CDR3 is built from 15 residues. Germline CDR1 and CDR2: MNHNS and SASEGT. DNA for the CDR3: TGTGCCAGCAGTGGTGGGACAGGGCGCGTGTACGAGCAGTACTTC. Translated, it gives CASSGGTGRVYEQYF.

The chain is built from TRBV28 and TRBJ2-7, with 7 bases lining up with TRBD2. J lost 2 bases, V lost 5 bases, and 12 bases had no gene match. The CDR3 is 16 residues long. Germline lookup yields CDR1 MDHEN and CDR2 SYDVKM. The CDR3 bases are TGTGCCAGCAGTAGGGAGAGCGGGAACGGAGCCTACGAGCAGTACTTC. As protein: CASSRESGNGAYEQYF.

V and J are TRBV19 and TRBJ2-7, with 7 bases matching TRBD1. This CDR3 contains 14 residues. From germline, CDR1 is LNHDA and CDR2 SQIVND (reference sequence). The V gene end was trimmed by 6 bases and the J gene end by 1 base; junction bases not matched to a gene: 6. In nucleotides, the CDR3 is TGTGCCAGTAGCGTGGCAGGGGGTTCCTACGAGCAGTACTTC. It translates to CASSVAGGSYEQYF.

The chain is built from TRBV10-3 and TRBJ2-5; 12 bases fit TRBD2. The germline V gene encodes CDR1 ENHRY and CDR2 SYGVKD. With V trimmed by 9 bases and J by 5 bases, 7 bases remained unmatched. This CDR3 region has 14 residues. CDR3 nucleotide sequence: TGTGCCATAGGACTAGCGGGGAATGTGGAGACCCAGTACTTC. This gives the protein CAIGLAGNVETQYF.

The chain uses TRBV11-2 and TRBJ2-1; TRBD2 matches 7 bases. Losses at the gene ends were 0 bases for V and 3 bases for J; bases not matched to a gene: 8. The CDR3 is made up of 17 amino acids. Germline CDR1 and CDR2: SGHAT and FQNNGV. CDR3 sequence reads: CASSLELSGLFYNEQFF. CDR3 in DNA: TGTGCCAGCAGCTTAGAACTTAGCGGGCTTTTCTACAATGAGCAGTTCTTC. The full variable domain, its missing parts supplied by reference TRBV11-2 and TRBJ2-1, is EAGVAQSPRYKIIEKRQSVAFWCNPISGHATLYWYQQILGQGPKLLIQFQNNGVVDDSQLPKDRFSAERLKGVDSTLKIQPAKLEDSAVYLCASSLELSGLFYNEQFFGPGTRLTVL.

CDR3 sequence (DNA): TGCAGTGCTGGCCGACAGGACGAGCAGTACTTC. It yields the protein CSAGRQDEQYF. The chain has TRBV20-1 and TRBJ2-7; D may be TRBD1 (6 bases). The CDR3 length is 11 residues. V gave up 5 bases and J gave up 5 bases, with 10 bases separating them. The germline CDR1 and CDR2 sequences are DFQATT and SNEGSKA (reference sequence).

The chain's CDR3 is CASSWGQTMNTEAFF. CDR3 DNA: TGTGCCAGCAGCTGGGGACAGACGATGAACACTGAAGCTTTCTTT. The chain carries TRBV7-8 and TRBJ1-1, with 7 positions matching TRBD1. Trimming cost V 4 bases and J 0 bases; bases outside gene matches: 5. CDR3 size: 15 residues. The V gene's germline CDR1 is SGHVS and CDR2 FQNEAQ.

The chain employs TRBV7-2 and TRBJ1-6; D ambiguous. The V gene lost 0 bases and the J gene lost 7 bases, with 4 bases spanning the gap. From germline, CDR1 is SGHTA and CDR2 FQGNSA. This CDR3 spans 13 amino acids. Here the CDR3 DNA reads TGTGCCAGCAGCTTAGCCGTAAATTCACCCCTCCACTTT. This translates into CASSLAVNSPLHF.

The J gene is TRBJ1-2, the V gene TRBV5-4, with D tentatively TRBD1 (6 bases). V lost 3 bases, J lost 12 bases, and 27 bases lay in between. Germline V gene data show CDR1 as SGHNT and CDR2 as YYREEE (reference sequence). The CDR3 runs 16 residues. As DNA, the CDR3 is TGTGCCAGCAGCTCCCGGACAGTAGACTATAACGTCAAGAACACCTTC. Translation gives CASSSRTVDYNVKNTF.